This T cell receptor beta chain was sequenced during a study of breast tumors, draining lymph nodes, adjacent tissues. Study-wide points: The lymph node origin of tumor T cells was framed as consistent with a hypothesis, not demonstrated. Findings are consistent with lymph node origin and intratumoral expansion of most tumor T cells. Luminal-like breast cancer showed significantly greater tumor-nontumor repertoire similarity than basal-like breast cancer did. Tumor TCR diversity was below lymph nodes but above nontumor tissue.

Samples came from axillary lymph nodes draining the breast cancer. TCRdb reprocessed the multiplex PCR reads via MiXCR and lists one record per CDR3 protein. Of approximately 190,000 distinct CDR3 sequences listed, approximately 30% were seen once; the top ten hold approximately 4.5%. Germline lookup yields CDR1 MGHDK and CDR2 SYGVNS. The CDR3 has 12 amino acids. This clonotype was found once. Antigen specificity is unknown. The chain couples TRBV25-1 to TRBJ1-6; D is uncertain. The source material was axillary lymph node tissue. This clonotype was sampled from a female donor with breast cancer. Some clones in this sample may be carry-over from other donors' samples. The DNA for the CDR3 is TGTGTATTGGATTCGAGATATTCACCCCTCCACTTT. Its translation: CVLDSRYSPLHF.